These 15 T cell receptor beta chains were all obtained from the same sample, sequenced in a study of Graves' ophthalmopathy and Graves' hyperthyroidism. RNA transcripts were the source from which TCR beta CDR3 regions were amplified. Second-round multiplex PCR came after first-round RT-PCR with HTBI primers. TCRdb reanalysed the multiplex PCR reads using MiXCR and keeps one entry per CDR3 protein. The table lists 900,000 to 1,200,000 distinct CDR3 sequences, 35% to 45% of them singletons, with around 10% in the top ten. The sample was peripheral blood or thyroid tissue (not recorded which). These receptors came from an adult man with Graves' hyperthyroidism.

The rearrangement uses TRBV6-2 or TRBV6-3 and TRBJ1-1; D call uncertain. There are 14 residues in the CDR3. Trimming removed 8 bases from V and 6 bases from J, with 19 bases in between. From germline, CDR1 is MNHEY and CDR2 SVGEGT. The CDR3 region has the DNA TGTGCCAGCGTTGATACCGGGGTATCGTCTGAAGCTTTCTTT. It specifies CASVDTGVSSEAFF.

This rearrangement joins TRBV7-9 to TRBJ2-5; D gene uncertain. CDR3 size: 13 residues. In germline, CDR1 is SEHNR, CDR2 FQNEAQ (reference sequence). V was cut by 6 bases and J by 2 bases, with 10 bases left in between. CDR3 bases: TGTGCCAGCAGTTCGGACGCGCAAGAGACCCAGTACTTC. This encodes CASSSDAQETQYF.

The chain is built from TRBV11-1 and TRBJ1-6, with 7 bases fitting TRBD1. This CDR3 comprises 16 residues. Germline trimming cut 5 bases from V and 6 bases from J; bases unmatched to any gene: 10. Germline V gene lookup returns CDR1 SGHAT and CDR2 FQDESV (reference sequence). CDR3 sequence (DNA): TGTGCCAGCAGCACACTCGGACAGGTGTCTAATTCACCCCTCCACTTT. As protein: CASSTLGQVSNSPLHF.

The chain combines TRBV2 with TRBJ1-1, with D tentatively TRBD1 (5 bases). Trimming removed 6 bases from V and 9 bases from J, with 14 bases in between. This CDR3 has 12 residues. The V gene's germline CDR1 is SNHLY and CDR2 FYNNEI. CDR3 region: CASRESGGKAFF. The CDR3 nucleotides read TGTGCCAGCAGGGAGAGCGGGGGTAAAGCTTTCTTT.

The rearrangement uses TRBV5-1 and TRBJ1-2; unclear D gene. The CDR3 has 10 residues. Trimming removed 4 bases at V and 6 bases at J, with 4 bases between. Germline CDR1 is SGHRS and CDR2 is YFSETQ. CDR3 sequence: CASSMDGYTF. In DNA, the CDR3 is TGCGCCAGCAGCATGGATGGCTACACCTTC.

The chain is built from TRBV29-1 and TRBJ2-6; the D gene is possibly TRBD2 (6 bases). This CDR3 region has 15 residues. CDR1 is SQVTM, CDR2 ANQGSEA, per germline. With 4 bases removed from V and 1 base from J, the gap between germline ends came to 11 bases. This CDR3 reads CSVVPGASGANVLTF. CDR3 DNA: TGCAGCGTTGTGCCGGGAGCTTCTGGGGCCAACGTCCTGACTTTC.

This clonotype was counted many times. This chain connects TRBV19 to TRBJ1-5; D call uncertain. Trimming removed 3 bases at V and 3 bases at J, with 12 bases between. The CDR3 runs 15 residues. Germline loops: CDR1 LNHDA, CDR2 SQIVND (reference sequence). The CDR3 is CASSIVGLSNQPQHF. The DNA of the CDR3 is TGTGCCAGTAGTATTGTAGGGCTTTCCAATCAGCCCCAGCATTTT.

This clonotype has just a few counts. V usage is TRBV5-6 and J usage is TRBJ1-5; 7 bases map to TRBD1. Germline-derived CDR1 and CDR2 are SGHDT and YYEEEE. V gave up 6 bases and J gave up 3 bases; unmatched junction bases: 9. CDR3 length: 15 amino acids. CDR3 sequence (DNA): TGTGCCAGCAACCTTGGGACAGATTACAATCAGCCCCAGCATTTT. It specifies CASNLGTDYNQPQHF. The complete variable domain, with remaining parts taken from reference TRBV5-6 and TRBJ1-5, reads DAGVTQSPTHLIKTRGQQVTLRCSPKSGHDTVSWYQQALGQGPQFIFQYYEEEERQRGNFPDRFSGHQFPNYSSELNVNALLLGDSALYLCASNLGTDYNQPQHFGDGTRLSIL.

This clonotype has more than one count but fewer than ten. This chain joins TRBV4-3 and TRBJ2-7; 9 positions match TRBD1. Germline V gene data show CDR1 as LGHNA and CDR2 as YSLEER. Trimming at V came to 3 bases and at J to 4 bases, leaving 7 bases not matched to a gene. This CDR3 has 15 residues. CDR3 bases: TGCGCCAGCAGCCATACAGGGGGCGCCGGTTACGAGCAGTACTTC. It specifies CASSHTGGAGYEQYF.

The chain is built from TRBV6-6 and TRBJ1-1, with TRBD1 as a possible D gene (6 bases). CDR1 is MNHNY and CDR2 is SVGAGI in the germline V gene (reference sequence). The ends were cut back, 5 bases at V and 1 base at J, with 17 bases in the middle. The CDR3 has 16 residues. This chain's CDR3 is CASSRPGGSRNTEAFF. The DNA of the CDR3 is TGTGCCAGCAGTCGGCCGGGGGGCTCAAGGAACACTGAAGCTTTCTTT.

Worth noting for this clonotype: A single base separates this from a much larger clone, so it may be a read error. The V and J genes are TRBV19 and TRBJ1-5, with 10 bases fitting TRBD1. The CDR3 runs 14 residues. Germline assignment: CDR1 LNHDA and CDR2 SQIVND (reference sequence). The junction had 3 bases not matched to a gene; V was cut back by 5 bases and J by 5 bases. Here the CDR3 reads CASSPTGGYQPQHF. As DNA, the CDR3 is TGTGCCAGTAGTCCGACAGGGGGCTATCAGCCCCAGCATTTT.

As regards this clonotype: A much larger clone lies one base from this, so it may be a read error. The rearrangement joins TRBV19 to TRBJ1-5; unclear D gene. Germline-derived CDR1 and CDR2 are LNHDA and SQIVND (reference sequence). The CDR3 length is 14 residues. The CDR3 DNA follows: TGTGCCAGTAGTATAGATCGGGCCCGTCAGTCCCAGCATTTT. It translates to CASSIDRARQSQHF.

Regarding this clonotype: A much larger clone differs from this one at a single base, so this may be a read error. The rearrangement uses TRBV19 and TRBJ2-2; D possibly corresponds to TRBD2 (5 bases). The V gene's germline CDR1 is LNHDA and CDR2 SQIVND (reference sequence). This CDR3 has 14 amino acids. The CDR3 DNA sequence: TGTGCCAGTAGTATAAATGAGAACACCGGGGAGCTGTCTTTT. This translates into CASSINENTGELSF.

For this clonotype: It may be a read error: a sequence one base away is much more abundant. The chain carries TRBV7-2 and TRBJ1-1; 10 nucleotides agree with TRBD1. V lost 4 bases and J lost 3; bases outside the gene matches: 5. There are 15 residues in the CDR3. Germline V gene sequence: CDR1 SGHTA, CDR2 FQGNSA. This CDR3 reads CASSWRQGAYTEAFF. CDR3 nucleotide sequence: TGTGCCAGCAGCTGGAGACAGGGGGCATACACTGAAGCTTTCTTT.

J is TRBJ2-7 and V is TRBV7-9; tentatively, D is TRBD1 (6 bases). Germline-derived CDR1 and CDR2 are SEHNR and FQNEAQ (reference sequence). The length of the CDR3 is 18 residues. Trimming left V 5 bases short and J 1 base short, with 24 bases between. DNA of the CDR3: TGTGCCAGCAGCCTCCTGGTACCGAGGAAGACAGGATCCTACGAGCAGTACTTC. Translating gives CASSLLVPRKTGSYEQYF.